The 26 T cell receptor beta chains below were found in one sample sequenced in a study of OX40 agonist ivuxolimab in advanced cancers. Here immunoSEQ multiplex PCR was the method, and the copy in TCRdb shows in-frame clones only, minus some. The sample includes over 100,000 clones, 90% of them seen just once. The material sequenced was CD4+ or CD8+ T cells sorted from blood, taken in a trial of the OX40 agonist ivuxolimab. The receptor source for this set is an adult with an advanced solid tumor such as melanoma, head and neck, liver or kidney cancer.

About this clone itself: Other nucleotide sequences from this sample produce the same CDR3. V gene TRBV10-1 combines with J gene TRBJ2-7; possibly TRBD1 or TRBD2 for D (5 bases each). Between the trimmed V and J ends, which lost 0 bases and 1 base, there was a span of 16 bases. Germline V gives CDR1 WNHNN, CDR2 SYGVQD (reference sequence). The CDR3 spans 17 residues. CDR3 nucleotide sequence: TGCGCCAGCAGTGAGTCCCCAGGGAGAGGTGGATCCTACGAGCAGTACTTC. It encodes CASSESPGRGGSYEQYF.

This sequence joins TRBV5-4 and TRBJ2-1, with 9 bases lining up with TRBD2. Per germline, CDR1 SGHNT and CDR2 YYREEE (reference sequence). The CDR3 consists of 16 residues. Trimming cost V 3 bases and J 8 bases; bases outside gene matches: 12. The CDR3 is CASSWGVAGASHEQFF. DNA of the CDR3: TGTGCCAGCAGCTGGGGGGTAGCGGGAGCGTCCCATGAGCAGTTCTTC.

The chain is built from TRBV4-2 and TRBJ2-7, with 12 nucleotides matching TRBD2. The CDR3 covers 16 residues. Per the germline V gene, CDR1 is LGHNA and CDR2 is YNFKEQ. Germline trimming cut 2 bases from V and 5 bases from J; bases unmatched to any gene: 7. CDR3 DNA: TGTGCCAGCAGCCAACCTAAGACTAGCGGGAGAGACGAGCAGTACTTC. Protein sequence: CASSQPKTSGRDEQYF.

The chain has TRBV19 and TRBJ2-5; the match to TRBD2 covers 7 bases. The DNA matches TRBJ2-7 better at its end, which makes the J call doubtful. This CDR3 is 15 amino acids long. The germline V gene encodes CDR1 LNHDA and CDR2 SQIVND (reference sequence). The CDR3 region is CASSISASGSYEQYF. The CDR3 nucleotides are TGTGCCAGTAGTATTTCGGCTAGCGGCTCCTACGAGCAGTACTTC.

The J gene is TRBJ2-3, the V gene TRBV28, with 15 nucleotides matching TRBD2. The CDR3 length is 19 residues. Germline trimming cut 6 bases from V and 2 bases from J; bases unmatched to any gene: 12. CDR1 is MDHEN, CDR2 SYDVKM, per germline. CDR3 nucleotides: TGTGCCAGCAGCCAAGGACTAGCGGGAGGGCCGGTTATCACAGATACGCAGTATTTT. This translates into CASSQGLAGGPVITDTQYF.

The rearrangement joins TRBV19 to TRBJ2-5; TRBD2 agrees at 8 bases. Losses at the gene ends were 3 bases for V and 5 bases for J; bases not matched to a gene: 8. This CDR3 is 15 amino acids long. Germline-derived CDR1 and CDR2 are LNHDA and SQIVND (reference sequence). CDR3 protein: CASSIGAGGGETQYF. The CDR3 region has the DNA TGTGCCAGTAGTATTGGGGCGGGAGGAGGGGAGACCCAGTACTTC.

The chain joins TRBV29-1 to TRBJ1-5; TRBD1 agrees at 7 bases. This CDR3 spans 15 amino acids. The J segment lost 4 bases and the V segment lost 5 bases, leaving 11 bases of the junction unmatched. Germline loops: CDR1 SQVTM, CDR2 ANQGSEA. The CDR3 DNA follows: TGCAGCGTTAAATACGGCCAGGGGGTAAATCAGCCCCAGCATTTT. It translates to CSVKYGQGVNQPQHF.

The V gene is TRBV20-1, the J gene TRBJ2-7; 9 bases line up with TRBD1. Germline CDR1 and CDR2: DFQATT and SNEGSKA (reference sequence). The CDR3 extends over 11 amino acids. The CDR3 region is CSGTGLYEQYF. Here the CDR3 DNA reads TGCTCCGGGACAGGGCTATACGAGCAGTACTTC.

The CDR3 sequence is CASSLSRLAATYNEQFF. The CDR3 DNA sequence: TGTGCCAGCAGTTTATCGAGGCTAGCGGCCACCTACAATGAGCAGTTCTTC. The rearrangement uses TRBV27 and TRBJ2-1; TRBD2 matches at 7 bases. J gave up 2 bases and V 0 bases, and 7 bases lay outside the gene matches. From germline, CDR1 is MNHEY and CDR2 SMNVEV (reference sequence). The CDR3 totals 17 residues.

This chain connects TRBV28 to TRBJ1-1; maybe TRBD1 (6 bases). Deletions cut 2 bases from V and 6 bases from J, with 16 bases between. CDR1 and CDR2 from the germline V gene are MDHEN and SYDVKM. This CDR3 contains 15 residues. The CDR3 DNA reads TGTGCCAGCAGTTTAAGGCTACAGGGAGCCGCTGAAGCTTTCTTT. It codes for CASSLRLQGAAEAFF.

The chain links TRBV10-3 to TRBJ1-1; D gene unclear. Germline values: CDR1 ENHRY, CDR2 SYGVKD. The length of the CDR3 is 12 residues. The ends were cut back, 6 bases at V and 5 bases at J, with 10 bases in the middle. In nucleotides, the CDR3 is TGTGCCATCAGGGCTAGTGGTACTGAAGCTTTCTTT. Translated, it gives CAIRASGTEAFF.

The CDR3 sequence is CASSPGGGGNTIYF. In nucleotides, the CDR3 is TGCGCCAGCAGCCCTGGAGGTGGTGGAAACACCATATATTTT. The chain employs TRBV5-1 and TRBJ1-3; D remains unclear. CDR1 and CDR2 (germline): SGHRS, YFSETQ. The CDR3 has 14 residues. Deletions cut 4 bases from V and 3 bases from J, with 11 bases between.

This clone has only one observation. V is TRBV5-1 and J is TRBJ2-1; TRBD2 is a possible D gene (6 bases). With 4 bases removed from V and 0 bases from J, the gap between germline ends came to 11 bases. The CDR3 covers 15 residues. Germline V gene sequence: CDR1 SGHRS, CDR2 YFSETQ. Here the CDR3 reads CASSTGGDSYNEQFF. The DNA for the CDR3 is TGCGCCAGCAGCACCGGAGGGGACTCCTACAATGAGCAGTTCTTC. Combining the CDR3 with reference TRBV5-1 and TRBJ2-1 gives the whole variable domain KAGVTQTPRYLIKTRGQQVTLSCSPISGHRSVSWYQQTPGQGLQFLFEYFSETQRNKGNFPGRFSGRQFSNSRSEMNVSTLELGDSALYLCASSTGGDSYNEQFFGPGTRLTVL.

This chain connects TRBV5-4 to TRBJ2-1; 9 bases line up with TRBD2. Germline V gene lookup returns CDR1 SGHNT and CDR2 YYREEE (reference sequence). The V and J ends lost 7 bases and 2 bases, in that order; junction bases with no gene match: 13. The CDR3 covers 17 residues. The CDR3 DNA sequence: TGTGCCAGCTCCACCGATAGCGGGAGTTTGGCCTACAATGAGCAGTTCTTC. It specifies CASSTDSGSLAYNEQFF.

This rearrangement joins TRBV7-2 to TRBJ1-2, with D uncertain. There are 13 residues in the CDR3. The germline CDR1 and CDR2 sequences are SGHTA and FQGNSA. V shed 1 base and J shed 7 bases, with 10 bases lying between them. DNA for the CDR3: TGTGCCAGCAGCTTAGAGCCAGTTAGTGGCTACACCTTC. It specifies CASSLEPVSGYTF.

The CDR3 bases are TGTGCCAGCAGCCAACGGGGAGTTTACTACAATGAGCAGTTCTTC. Translating it yields CASSQRGVYYNEQFF. The J gene is TRBJ2-1, the V gene TRBV27; the D gene is possibly TRBD2 (5 bases). Per germline, CDR1 MNHEY and CDR2 SMNVEV (reference sequence). Between the trimmed V and J ends, which lost 6 bases and 3 bases, there was a span of 15 bases. The CDR3 spans 15 residues.

V and J are TRBV19 and TRBJ1-2; D not resolved. V lost 4 bases to trimming and J lost 0 bases, with 12 bases between them. The CDR3 is 15 residues long. CDR1 LNHDA and CDR2 SQIVND come from the germline V gene (reference sequence). In DNA form, the CDR3 reads TGTGCCAGTAGTAGTGAAAGGGTATCTAACTATGGCTACACCTTC. Residues: CASSSERVSNYGYTF.

The chain carries TRBV2 and TRBJ2-7, with D tentatively TRBD1 (6 bases). This CDR3 comprises 14 residues. CDR1 and CDR2 from the germline V gene are SNHLY and FYNNEI. V lost 6 bases to trimming and J lost 7 bases, with 19 bases between them. The CDR3 region has the DNA TGTGCCAGCAGGGGGGCAGGGGACGCTAGGGAGCAGTACTTC. Translated: CASRGAGDAREQYF.

The genes are TRBV6-6 and TRBJ1-2, with D maybe TRBD1 (6 bases). The V gene's germline CDR1 is MNHNY and CDR2 SVGAGI (reference sequence). The CDR3 sequence is 16 residues long. V lost 7 bases to trimming and J lost 6 bases, with 24 bases between them. This CDR3 reads CASTSAPGGRDNGYTF. The CDR3 bases are TGTGCCAGCACCTCCGCCCCCGGGGGGCGCGATAATGGCTACACCTTC.

A remark on this clone: This sample also contains other DNA sequences that code for the same CDR3. The J gene is TRBJ2-1, the V gene TRBV19, with D tentatively TRBD1 or TRBD2 (5 bases each). CDR1 and CDR2 from the germline V gene are LNHDA and SQIVND (reference sequence). With 4 bases removed from V and 4 bases from J, the gap between germline ends came to 11 bases. CDR3 length equals 14 residues. Here the CDR3 reads CASSTGTVYNEQFF. The DNA of the CDR3 is TGTGCCAGTAGTACCGGGACGGTATACAATGAGCAGTTCTTC.

The J gene is TRBJ2-1, the V gene TRBV28; 9 bases fit TRBD2. The CDR3 length is 17 residues. The junction had 10 bases not matched to a gene; V was cut back by 1 base and J by 6 bases. The germline gives CDR1 MDHEN, CDR2 SYDVKM. CDR3 protein: CASSLSLRLAEFNEQFF. In DNA, the CDR3 is TGTGCCAGCAGTTTATCTCTGAGACTAGCGGAGTTCAATGAGCAGTTCTTC.

The chain is built from TRBV18 and TRBJ1-5; D may be TRBD1 (6 bases). CDR1 and CDR2 (germline): KGHSH, LQKENI. V lost 2 bases and J lost 0, with 8 bases in between. CDR3 length equals 15 residues. The CDR3 is CASSPGGLSNQPQHF. CDR3 in DNA: TGTGCCAGCTCACCAGGGGGGCTTAGCAATCAGCCCCAGCATTTT. The complete variable domain, with remaining parts taken from reference TRBV18 and TRBJ1-5, reads NAGVMQNPRHLVRRRGQEARLRCSPMKGHSHVYWYRQLPEEGLKFMVYLQKENIIDESGMPKERFSAEFPKEGPSILRIQQVVRGDSAAYFCASSPGGLSNQPQHFGDGTRLSIL.

The chain employs TRBV9 and TRBJ2-2, with 8 positions matching TRBD1. Germline V gene sequence: CDR1 SGDLS, CDR2 YYNGEE. The V gene end was trimmed by 10 bases and the J gene end by 4 bases; junction bases not matched to a gene: 9. CDR3 length equals 14 residues. The CDR3 coding sequence is TGTGCCGGCGGACAGGGCGCTAGCACCGGGGAGCTGTTTTTT. It codes for CAGGQGASTGELFF.

V and J are TRBV18 and TRBJ1-4, with TRBD1 matching 10 bases. CDR1 and CDR2 from the germline V gene are KGHSH and LQKENI. This CDR3 spans 20 amino acids. Trimming cost V 5 bases and J 2 bases; bases outside gene matches: 17. The CDR3 DNA is TGTGCCAGCTCAACAAAACCGGGACAGGGGACTTTAGGCACTAATGAAAAACTGTTTTTT. This translates into CASSTKPGQGTLGTNEKLFF.

V gene TRBV19 combines with J gene TRBJ1-4, with D perhaps TRBD1 (6 bases). The V and J ends lost 3 bases and 10 bases respectively, with 18 bases between them. Germline CDR1 and CDR2: LNHDA and SQIVND (reference sequence). CDR3 length: 15 residues. As DNA, the CDR3 is TGTGCCAGTAGTATGGCGGGACAACCGAATCGAAAACTGTTTTTT. Its protein is CASSMAGQPNRKLFF.

This chain joins TRBV6-5 and TRBJ2-5; 10 bases agree with TRBD2. The J call is doubtful: the DNA matches TRBJ2-7 better. Germline values: CDR1 MNHEY, CDR2 SVGAGI. CDR3 length equals 15 residues. The CDR3 DNA sequence: TGTGCCAGCAGTTCTAGAGCGGGAGGGCCGTACGAGCAGTACTTC. It codes for CASSSRAGGPYEQYF.